These 27 T cell receptor beta chains share one sample of origin, sequenced in a study of shared clonotypes between healthy human individuals. Assay: immunoSEQ multiplex PCR; the TCRdb copy retains only in-frame clones and omits some. The sample includes roughly 1 million clones, more than 60% of them seen just once. The sequencing sample was made of memory CD4+ T cells sorted from blood. Subset defined: CD45RA-negative fraction. Receptor source: a man between 18 and 35 years old in good health.

The rearrangement joins TRBV6-1 to TRBJ2-7; D is possibly TRBD1 (5 bases). Germline V lookup: CDR1 MNHNS, CDR2 SASEGT. This CDR3 comprises 14 residues. V shed 5 bases and J shed 4 bases, with 15 bases lying between them. The CDR3: CASSTFQGLYEQYF. The CDR3 DNA is TGTGCCAGCAGTACATTCCAGGGATTGTACGAGCAGTACTTC.

The genes are TRBV5-1 and TRBJ2-3; TRBD1 matches at 8 bases. In germline, CDR1 is SGHRS, CDR2 YFSETQ. V gave up 4 bases and J gave up 5 bases; unmatched junction bases: 6. CDR3 length: 14 amino acids. In DNA, the CDR3 is TGCGCCAGCAGCCCCCCGACAGGGGAAGATACGCAGTATTTT. It translates to CASSPPTGEDTQYF. Together with reference TRBV5-1 and TRBJ2-3, the CDR3 gives the full variable domain: KAGVTQTPRYLIKTRGQQVTLSCSPISGHRSVSWYQQTPGQGLQFLFEYFSETQRNKGNFPGRFSGRQFSNSRSEMNVSTLELGDSALYLCASSPPTGEDTQYFGPGTRLTVL.

The chain has TRBV7-8 and TRBJ2-2; no clear D. Trimming left V 5 bases short and J 1 base short, with 14 bases between. CDR3 length: 16 amino acids. Germline V gene lookup returns CDR1 SGHVS and CDR2 FQNEAQ. This CDR3 reads CASSLLRRENTGELFF. The CDR3 DNA follows: TGTGCCAGCAGCCTCCTAAGGAGAGAGAACACCGGGGAGCTGTTTTTT.

V gene TRBV4-3 combines with J gene TRBJ2-7, with D possibly matching TRBD1 (5 bases). Trimming pared 0 bases from V and 3 bases from J, leaving 9 bases between. The V gene's germline CDR1 is LGHNA and CDR2 YSLEER. The CDR3 contains 14 residues. The CDR3 loop reads CASSQETRGYEQYF. CDR3 sequence (DNA): TGCGCCAGCAGCCAAGAGACAAGGGGCTACGAGCAGTACTTC.

Concerning this clone: The junction does not match germline at one end; this may be a read error. This rearrangement joins TRBV7-7 to TRBJ2-5; possible D gene TRBD1, 6 bases. Germline V CDR1 and CDR2: SSHAT, FNYEAQ (reference sequence). CDR3 size: 13 residues. The CDR3 reads CASRPGDQETQYF. The CDR3 DNA follows: TGTGCTAGCAGGCCAGGGGATCAAGAGACCCAGTACTTC.

This clone was found a few times. Other DNA sequences of this sample code for an identical CDR3. This rearrangement joins TRBV6-5 to TRBJ2-7; D possibly uses TRBD1 or TRBD2 (5 bases each). The CDR3 has 15 residues. From germline, CDR1 is MNHEY and CDR2 SVGAGI. V lost 0 bases to trimming and J lost 4 bases, with 13 bases between them. The CDR3 DNA reads as TGTGCCAGCAGTTACTCTCGGGACGGTCCTTACGAGCAGTACTTC. Translating gives CASSYSRDGPYEQYF.

The chain uses TRBV27 and TRBJ2-3; no firm D call. The germline V and J ends were trimmed by 4 bases and 4 bases, with 9 bases remaining between them. The germline V gene encodes CDR1 MNHEY and CDR2 SMNVEV (reference sequence). This CDR3 has 13 amino acids. DNA of the CDR3: TGTGCCAGCAGTTCTAATTACCCAGATACGCAGTATTTT. Protein product: CASSSNYPDTQYF.

Concerning this clone: Compared with germline, one end of the junction differs, possibly owing to a read error. J is TRBJ1-2 and V is TRBV28; TRBD1 agrees at 7 bases. The CDR3 loop spans 14 amino acids. CDR1 is MDHEN, CDR2 SYDVKM, per germline. The CDR3 is CASSIPTGRFSPSF. The CDR3 DNA is TGTGCCAGCAGTATCCCGACAGGGAGGTTTAGCCCTTCCTTC.

Of note for this clone: The identical CDR3 is also encoded by other nucleotide sequences in the sample. V usage is TRBV18 and J usage is TRBJ2-3, with TRBD1 as a possible D gene (6 bases). Trimming shortened V by 3 bases and J by 1 base, and 11 bases separated the two germline ends. The CDR3 contains 15 residues. Germline V CDR1 and CDR2: KGHSH, LQKENI. CDR3 residues: CASSPRDTRTDTQYF. The CDR3 DNA reads TGTGCCAGCTCACCCCGGGACACGCGCACAGATACGCAGTATTTT.

The gene calls are TRBV11-2 and TRBJ2-7; D call uncertain. CDR3 length: 14 amino acids. V was clipped by 5 bases and J by 9 bases, with 20 bases between them. In germline, CDR1 is SGHAT, CDR2 FQNNGV. CDR3 protein: CASSRGGPSRGQYF. The CDR3 bases are TGTGCCAGCAGCCGAGGTGGCCCCTCCCGAGGGCAGTACTTC.

This clone was observed a few times. CDR3 sequence: CASSQWTGGADTQYF. CDR3 bases: TGTGCCAGCAGCCAATGGACAGGGGGAGCAGATACGCAGTATTTT. The chain uses TRBV16 and TRBJ2-3; the match to TRBD1 covers 10 bases. Germline CDR1 KGHSY, CDR2 FQNENV. The CDR3 loop spans 15 amino acids. V dropped 1 base and J dropped 4; count of bases not matched to a gene: 2.

The table lists this clone with a few counts. The chain has TRBV6-5 and TRBJ1-2, with D tentatively TRBD1 (6 bases). Trimming took off 7 bases at V and 7 bases at J, with 10 bases between the two ends. The CDR3 loop spans 11 amino acids. Germline V gives CDR1 MNHEY, CDR2 SVGAGI. CDR3 nucleotide sequence: TGTGCCAGCACCACAGGGCTTGGCTACACCTTC. Amino acids: CASTTGLGYTF.

The J gene is TRBJ2-7, the V gene TRBV5-4; TRBD2 matches 8 bases. V was clipped by 0 bases and J by 0 bases; unmatched bases: 5. CDR3 length: 16 amino acids. Germline assignment: CDR1 SGHNT and CDR2 YYREEE (reference sequence). The CDR3 DNA reads as TGTGCCAGCAGCTTGGGCGGCGGGGGGTACTCCTACGAGCAGTACTTC. Translation gives CASSLGGGGYSYEQYF.

This clone turned up a few times. The chain carries TRBV7-8 and TRBJ1-1; D remains unclear. The CDR3 sequence is 15 residues long. CDR1 SGHVS and CDR2 FQNEAQ come from the germline V gene. V was shortened by 2 bases and J by 0 bases, with 10 bases between the two germline ends. The CDR3, as DNA: TGTGCCAGCAGCTTATCCGACGGGCTGAACACTGAAGCTTTCTTT. Translation gives CASSLSDGLNTEAFF.

This chain uses TRBV11-3 with TRBJ2-3; D is undetermined. Per the germline V gene, CDR1 is SGHNT and CDR2 is YENEEA. V was cut by 5 bases and J by 0 bases, with 18 bases left in between. This CDR3 is 17 amino acids long. The CDR3 here is CASSRSMGSGSTDTQYF. In DNA form, the CDR3 reads TGTGCCAGCAGCCGAAGCATGGGGTCCGGGAGCACAGATACGCAGTATTTT. Drawing the rest from reference TRBV11-3 and TRBJ2-3, the complete variable domain is EAGVVQSPRYKIIEKKQPVAFWCNPISGHNTLYWYLQNLGQGPELLIRYENEEAVDDSQLPKDRFSAERLKGVDSTLKIQPAELGDSAVYLCASSRSMGSGSTDTQYFGPGTRLTVL.

This chain links TRBV30 with TRBJ1-4; D is uncertain. The CDR3 totals 14 residues. CDR1 and CDR2 from the germline V gene are GTSNPN and SVGIG (reference sequence). V was trimmed by 3 bases and J by 10 bases, leaving 18 bases between them. The CDR3 DNA sequence: TGTGCCTGGAGATACTTGGACCCTAGAGGAAAACTGTTTTTT. Its translation: CAWRYLDPRGKLFF.

The V gene is TRBV6-1, the J gene TRBJ1-5; D is perhaps TRBD1 (5 bases). This CDR3 spans 15 amino acids. The V end was cut by 1 base, the J end by 7 bases, with 14 bases between. The V gene's germline CDR1 is MNHNS and CDR2 SASEGT. The CDR3 sequence is CASSEGGGIRQPQHF. Written as DNA, the CDR3 is TGTGCCAGCAGTGAAGGTGGGGGGATTCGACAGCCCCAGCATTTT.

This clone was detected a few times. The chain recombines TRBV5-1 with TRBJ2-1; unclear D gene. In germline, CDR1 is SGHRS, CDR2 YFSETQ. The CDR3 contains 16 residues. V dropped 0 bases and J dropped 3 bases, with 13 bases sitting between them. DNA for the CDR3: TGCGCCAGCAGCTTGGAAAGATCCAGTTTCTACAATGAGCAGTTCTTC. Translating it yields CASSLERSSFYNEQFF.

This clone was counted only a few times. The chain employs TRBV7-3 and TRBJ2-7; TRBD2 matches 7 bases. Germline V gives CDR1 SGHTA, CDR2 FQGTGA. V trimming: 5 bases; J trimming: 7 bases; junction bases outside the gene matches: 11. There are 14 residues in the CDR3. The CDR3 sequence: CASSPSGNLFEQYF. DNA of the CDR3: TGTGCCAGCAGCCCCAGCGGGAATCTGTTTGAGCAGTACTTC.

This clone was seen more than once but under ten times. V and J are TRBV5-8 and TRBJ2-2; 11 nucleotides align to TRBD2. CDR1 is SGHTS and CDR2 is YDEGEE in the germline V gene. J lost 7 bases, V lost 4 bases, and 18 bases had no gene match. This CDR3 spans 19 amino acids. Written as DNA, the CDR3 is TGTGCCAGCAGCAAAGGATACGGGACTAGCGGCAGGAGGGGCGGGGAGCTGTTTTTT. It codes for CASSKGYGTSGRRGGELFF. Drawing the rest from reference TRBV5-8 and TRBJ2-2, the complete variable domain is EAGVTQSPTHLIKTRGQQATLRCSPISGHTSVYWYQQALGLGLQFLLWYDEGEERNRGNFPPRFSGRQFPNYSSELNVNALELEDSALYLCASSKGYGTSGRRGGELFFGEGSRLTVL.

The J gene is TRBJ1-5, the V gene TRBV28, with D possibly matching TRBD1 (5 bases). The V end lost 5 bases, the J end lost 3 bases, and 20 bases lay between the germline ends. Germline assignment: CDR1 MDHEN and CDR2 SYDVKM. The CDR3 covers 17 residues. The CDR3 nucleotides read TGTGCCAGCAGTGAGTCGGCCCAGGGCTTTTTCAATCAGCCCCAGCATTTT. It yields the protein CASSESAQGFFNQPQHF. Filled out from reference TRBV28 and TRBJ1-5, the complete variable domain reads DVKVTQSSRYLVKRTGEKVFLECVQDMDHENMFWYRQDPGLGLRLIYFSYDVKMKEKGDIPEGYSVSREKKERFSLILESASTNQTSMYLCASSESAQGFFNQPQHFGDGTRLSIL.

This chain uses TRBV5-6 with TRBJ2-7; D unclear. V dropped 5 bases and J dropped 4 bases, with 10 bases sitting between them. Germline CDR1 is SGHDT and CDR2 is YYEEEE. The CDR3 runs to 12 residues. The CDR3 sequence: CASSRSEYEQYF. CDR3 in DNA: TGTGCCAGCAGTCGGTCGGAATACGAGCAGTACTTC.

This clone appeared a few times. The rearrangement uses TRBV15 and TRBJ1-4; D is undetermined. The CDR3 sequence is 14 residues long. Trimming stripped 1 base from V and 2 bases from J, with 5 bases between. Germline CDR1 reads LNHNV; CDR2 reads YYDKDF (reference sequence). The CDR3 protein is CATSRGRTNEKLFF. Written as DNA, the CDR3 is TGTGCCACCAGCAGAGGGAGGACTAATGAAAAACTGTTTTTT.

The chain is built from TRBV30 and TRBJ1-2, with D hard to call. The CDR3 totals 15 residues. The V and J ends lost 0 bases and 4 bases respectively, with 15 bases between them. Germline V lookup: CDR1 GTSNPN, CDR2 SVGIG (reference sequence). In nucleotides, the CDR3 is TGTGCCTGGAGTGTAGTTAAGCGCACCACCTATGGCTACACCTTC. Its protein is CAWSVVKRTTYGYTF.

The CDR3 nucleotides read TGTGCCAGCAGTTACGGACAGGGGGCCACAGATACGCAGTATTTT. Translation gives CASSYGQGATDTQYF. This chain joins TRBV6-5 and TRBJ2-3, with 11 bases matching TRBD1. V dropped 2 bases and J dropped 2; count of bases not matched to a gene: 0. This CDR3 region has 15 residues. In germline, CDR1 is MNHEY, CDR2 SVGAGI.

The V call is TRBV6-5, the J call TRBJ2-3; D is unclear. V dropped 6 bases and J dropped 5 bases, with 6 bases sitting between them. Germline V gene sequence: CDR1 MNHEY, CDR2 SVGAGI. This CDR3 region has 11 residues. CDR3 amino acids: CASRKLDTQYF. CDR3 DNA: TGTGCCAGCAGAAAATTAGATACGCAGTATTTT.

The genes are TRBV18 and TRBJ1-1, with 7 bases that match TRBD1. V shed 2 bases and J 1 base; nucleotides not matched to a gene: 7. Germline V gene data show CDR1 as KGHSH and CDR2 as LQKENI. The CDR3 has 16 amino acids. Here the CDR3 reads CASSPNYGTENTEAFF. In DNA form, the CDR3 reads TGTGCCAGCTCACCAAATTACGGGACAGAGAACACTGAAGCTTTCTTT. Combining the CDR3 with reference TRBV18 and TRBJ1-1 gives the whole variable domain NAGVMQNPRHLVRRRGQEARLRCSPMKGHSHVYWYRQLPEEGLKFMVYLQKENIIDESGMPKERFSAEFPKEGPSILRIQQVVRGDSAAYFCASSPNYGTENTEAFFGQGTRLTVV.